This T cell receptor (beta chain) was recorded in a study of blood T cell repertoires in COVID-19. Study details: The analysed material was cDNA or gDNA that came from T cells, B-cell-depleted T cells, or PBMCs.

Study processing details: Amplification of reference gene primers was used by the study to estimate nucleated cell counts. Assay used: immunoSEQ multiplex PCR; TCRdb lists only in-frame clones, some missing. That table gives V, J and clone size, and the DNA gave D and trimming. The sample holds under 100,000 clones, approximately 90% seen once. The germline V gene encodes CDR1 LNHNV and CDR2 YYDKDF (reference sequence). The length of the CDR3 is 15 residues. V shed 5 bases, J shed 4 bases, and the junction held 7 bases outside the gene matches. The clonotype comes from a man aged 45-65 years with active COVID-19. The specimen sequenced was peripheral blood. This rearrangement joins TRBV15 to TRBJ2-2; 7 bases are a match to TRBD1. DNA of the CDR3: TGTGCCACCAGCTTCGGGACAGCCGGCACCGGGGAGCTGTTTTTT. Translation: CATSFGTAGTGELFF.